A single sample gave rise to the 25 T cell receptor beta chains below, sequenced in a study of blood T cell repertoires in COVID-19. The protocol was immunoSEQ multiplex PCR, while the TCRdb copy is restricted to in-frame clones and leaves out a portion. This table holds about 100,000 clones, 90% found once. The source material was peripheral blood. These receptors were collected from a man between 45 and 60 years old with acute or convalescent COVID-19.

The chain joins TRBV6-6 to TRBJ1-2; 9 bases are shared with TRBD1. The CDR3 is 13 residues long. Trimming took 8 bases from V and 3 from J; bases not matched to a gene: 4. Per the germline V gene, CDR1 is MNHNY and CDR2 is SVGAGI (reference sequence). The CDR3 here is CASETGGDYGYTF. The DNA of the CDR3 is TGTGCCAGCGAAACAGGGGGCGACTATGGCTACACCTTC.

The chain recombines TRBV19 with TRBJ2-4, with 9 bases identical to TRBD1. The V segment lost 6 bases and the J segment 8 bases; nucleotides outside the gene matches: 2. Germline CDR1 and CDR2: LNHDA and SQIVND (reference sequence). The CDR3 runs to 12 residues. The CDR3 nucleotides are TGTGCCAGTAGACAGGGGGCTGACATTCAGTACTTC. This gives the protein CASRQGADIQYF.

CDR3: CASSLAGTSLTDTQYF. For the CDR3, the DNA is TGTGCCAGCAGCTTAGCGGGGACTAGCTTAACAGATACGCAGTATTTT. The rearrangement links TRBV7-2 to TRBJ2-3; 9 nucleotides align to TRBD2. CDR3 length: 16 amino acids. Germline V lookup: CDR1 SGHTA, CDR2 FQGNSA. The V segment lost 0 bases and the J segment 3 bases; nucleotides outside the gene matches: 4.

The chain couples TRBV18 to TRBJ1-5, with 7 bases that match TRBD1. The CDR3 is made up of 16 amino acids. The germline V gene encodes CDR1 KGHSH and CDR2 LQKENI. V shed 6 bases, J shed 0 bases, and the junction held 8 bases outside the gene matches. The CDR3 sequence is CASSPDRATSNQPQHF. The CDR3 bases are TGTGCCAGCTCCCCAGACAGGGCGACTAGCAATCAGCCCCAGCATTTT.

The J gene is TRBJ1-5, the V gene TRBV19; possibly TRBD1 for D (5 bases). CDR1 is LNHDA, CDR2 SQIVND, per germline (reference sequence). The CDR3 length is 17 residues. Trimming pared 5 bases from V and 2 bases from J, leaving 19 bases between. The DNA of the CDR3 is TGTGCCAGTAGTCCCTTACGACAGCTAGGAGGCAATCAGCCCCAGCATTTT. Translated, it gives CASSPLRQLGGNQPQHF.

The chain uses TRBV4-1 and TRBJ2-2, with 7 nucleotides matching TRBD1. Germline loops: CDR1 MGHRA, CDR2 YSYEKL. The V segment lost 3 bases and the J segment 4 bases; nucleotides outside the gene matches: 2. The CDR3 is 14 amino acids. The CDR3 DNA follows: TGCGCCAGCAGCCATGACAGGGTCACCGGGGAGCTGTTTTTT. This codes for CASSHDRVTGELFF.

The chain links TRBV5-8 to TRBJ2-7; D may be TRBD2 (6 bases). The CDR3 has 15 amino acids. Per germline, CDR1 SGHTS and CDR2 YDEGEE. Trimming shortened V by 6 bases and J by 2 bases, and 18 bases separated the two germline ends. CDR3 sequence: CASNTGPGVTYEQYF. DNA for the CDR3: TGTGCCAGCAACACGGGACCGGGGGTAACCTACGAGCAGTACTTC.

The rearrangement joins TRBV5-5 to TRBJ2-5; perhaps TRBD2 as D (6 bases). V gave up 0 bases and J gave up 5 bases, with 8 bases separating them. CDR1 is SGHKS, CDR2 YYEKEE, per germline (reference sequence). The CDR3 totals 13 residues. The CDR3 here is CASSLAGVETQYF. CDR3 nucleotides: TGTGCCAGCAGCTTGGCGGGAGTGGAGACCCAGTACTTC.

This clone appeared once. This chain joins TRBV19 and TRBJ2-7; 8 bases agree with TRBD1. The germline CDR1 and CDR2 sequences are LNHDA and SQIVND (reference sequence). There are 13 residues in the CDR3. V shed 9 bases and J 3 bases; nucleotides not matched to a gene: 7. This CDR3 reads CASSAGTGYEQYF. The CDR3 DNA is TGTGCCAGCAGCGCCGGGACAGGCTACGAGCAGTACTTC.

The rearrangement joins TRBV6-5 to TRBJ1-1; 9 bases are a match to TRBD1. Germline-derived CDR1 and CDR2 are MNHEY and SVGAGI. The CDR3 consists of 15 residues. With V trimmed by 5 bases and J by 5 bases, 9 bases remained unmatched. This chain's CDR3 is CASSRPGQGGTEAFF. CDR3 nucleotides: TGTGCCAGCAGTCGCCCGGGACAGGGAGGGACTGAAGCTTTCTTT.

This rearrangement joins TRBV7-6 to TRBJ2-2, with 11 bases that match TRBD2. The CDR3 contains 15 residues. The V gene's germline CDR1 is SGHVS and CDR2 FNYEAQ. V gave up 5 bases and J gave up 5 bases; unmatched junction bases: 4. In nucleotides, the CDR3 is TGTGCCAGCAGCATCACTAGCGGGAGTACCGGGGAGCTGTTTTTT. Its translation: CASSITSGSTGELFF.

CDR3 loop: CATKETGTNEQYF. CDR3 nucleotides: TGTGCCACCAAAGAAACAGGGACTAACGAGCAGTACTTC. V and J are TRBV11-1 and TRBJ2-7; D might be TRBD2 (7 bases). V lost 10 bases and J lost 5, with 18 bases in between. This CDR3 has 13 amino acids. Germline lookup yields CDR1 SGHAT and CDR2 FQDESV (reference sequence).

The chain joins TRBV11-2 to TRBJ2-3, with 12 bases lining up with TRBD1. The ends lost 2 bases at V and 4 bases at J; junction bases unmatched: 10. The germline V gene has CDR1 SGHAT and CDR2 FQNNGV. The CDR3 has 18 amino acids. CDR3 nucleotide sequence: TGTGCCAGCAGCTTATTTTCTGGGACAGGGGGCCCGGCAGATACGCAGTATTTT. Amino acids: CASSLFSGTGGPADTQYF.

The rearrangement joins TRBV14 to TRBJ2-5; 8 bases are shared with TRBD2. CDR3 length: 18 residues. V was clipped by 3 bases and J by 1 base; unmatched bases: 13. Germline V lookup: CDR1 SGHDN, CDR2 FVKESK. The CDR3 DNA reads as TGTGCCAGCAGCCAGCATTGGCGTAGCGGGGTCTTCCAAGAGACCCAGTACTTC. This encodes CASSQHWRSGVFQETQYF.

The genes are TRBV5-4 and TRBJ2-5; maybe TRBD1 (5 bases). Trimming cost V 4 bases and J 5 bases, with 15 bases left between them. This CDR3 has 14 residues. Germline lookup yields CDR1 SGHNT and CDR2 YYREEE (reference sequence). In DNA, the CDR3 is TGTGCCAGCAGCGCGTCAGGGTCACGGGAGACCCAGTACTTC. This encodes CASSASGSRETQYF.

The genes are TRBV28 and TRBJ2-2, with D hard to call. Trimming removed 6 bases at V and 5 bases at J, with 13 bases between. Germline-derived CDR1 and CDR2 are MDHEN and SYDVKM. This CDR3 has 14 amino acids. In DNA form, the CDR3 reads TGTGCCAGCAGCTTAGGTAGTCGGACCGGGGAGCTGTTTTTT. Protein sequence: CASSLGSRTGELFF.

The chain employs TRBV7-2 and TRBJ2-7; perhaps TRBD2 as D (6 bases). Deletions cut 3 bases from V and 1 base from J, with 10 bases between. Germline assignment: CDR1 SGHTA and CDR2 FQGNSA. The CDR3 loop spans 14 amino acids. The CDR3 loop is CASSLGRTSYEQYF. The CDR3 DNA is TGTGCCAGCAGCTTGGGGAGGACTTCCTACGAGCAGTACTTC.

This clone was seen more than once but under ten times. The chain recombines TRBV7-2 with TRBJ2-7; 8 positions match TRBD2. The CDR3 spans 13 residues. The junction had 3 bases not matched to a gene; V was cut back by 6 bases and J by 2 bases. Germline CDR1 and CDR2: SGHTA and FQGNSA. In nucleotides, the CDR3 is TGTGCCAGCAGTTATAGCGGGACCTACGAGCAGTACTTC. This translates into CASSYSGTYEQYF.

The V gene is TRBV27, the J gene TRBJ2-2, with 11 bases fitting TRBD2. This CDR3 is built from 18 residues. Looked up from germline, CDR1 is MNHEY and CDR2 is SMNVEV (reference sequence). V dropped 0 bases and J dropped 2; count of bases not matched to a gene: 5. The CDR3 nucleotides are TGTGCCAGCAGTTTATCCCCGGGACTAGCGGAAAACACCGGGGAGCTGTTTTTT. Translated, it gives CASSLSPGLAENTGELFF.

V usage is TRBV14 and J usage is TRBJ2-5, with 14 bases that match TRBD2. V dropped 3 bases and J dropped 5; count of bases not matched to a gene: 8. The CDR3 spans 17 residues. CDR1 SGHDN and CDR2 FVKESK come from the germline V gene. CDR3 coding DNA: TGTGCCAGCAGCCAGAGACTAGCGGGAGGGCCGGGGGAGACCCAGTACTTC. Residues: CASSQRLAGGPGETQYF.

The chain combines TRBV9 with TRBJ1-1, with D possibly being TRBD1 (5 bases). The germline V and J ends were trimmed by 5 bases and 3 bases, with 14 bases remaining between them. This CDR3 spans 14 amino acids. CDR1 and CDR2 (germline): SGDLS, YYNGEE. CDR3 amino acids: CASRRGPGDTEAFF. In DNA, the CDR3 is TGTGCCAGCAGGAGGGGACCGGGAGACACTGAAGCTTTCTTT. Combining the CDR3 with reference TRBV9 and TRBJ1-1 gives the whole variable domain DSGVTQTPKHLITATGQRVTLRCSPRSGDLSVYWYQQSLDQGLQFLIQYYNGEERAKGNILERFSAQQFPDLHSELNLSSLELGDSALYFCASRRGPGDTEAFFGQGTRLTVV.

The chain is built from TRBV6-4 and TRBJ2-1; 8 bases match TRBD2. J gave up 3 bases and V 2 bases, and 6 bases lay outside the gene matches. There are 16 residues in the CDR3. In germline, CDR1 is MRHNA, CDR2 SNTAGT. CDR3 protein: CASSDLGLAGYNEQFF. The CDR3, as DNA: TGTGCCAGCAGTGACCTCGGACTAGCCGGCTACAATGAGCAGTTCTTC.

This clone was seen only a few times. This chain uses TRBV18 with TRBJ2-7; the D gene is possibly TRBD1 (5 bases). Trimming pared 6 bases from V and 0 bases from J, leaving 15 bases between. Per the germline V gene, CDR1 is KGHSH and CDR2 is LQKENI. CDR3 length equals 15 residues. Here the CDR3 reads CASSRLQGFSYEQYF. The CDR3 DNA sequence: TGTGCCAGCTCGCGTCTTCAGGGATTCTCCTACGAGCAGTACTTC. Based on the CDR3 plus reference TRBV18 and TRBJ2-7, the full variable domain is NAGVMQNPRHLVRRRGQEARLRCSPMKGHSHVYWYRQLPEEGLKFMVYLQKENIIDESGMPKERFSAEFPKEGPSILRIQQVVRGDSAAYFCASSRLQGFSYEQYFGPGTRLTVT.

This chain joins TRBV4-1 and TRBJ2-7; perhaps TRBD1 as D (5 bases). The CDR3 covers 16 residues. The V end was cut by 1 base, the J end by 3 bases, with 16 bases between. Germline V CDR1 and CDR2: MGHRA, YSYEKL. The CDR3, as DNA: TGCGCCAGCAGCCAAGTATCGACAGCCGAGAGCTACGAGCAGTACTTC. Protein product: CASSQVSTAESYEQYF.

V and J are TRBV27 and TRBJ1-2; tentative D call: TRBD1 (5 bases). The CDR3 totals 14 residues. The V gene's germline CDR1 is MNHEY and CDR2 SMNVEV (reference sequence). The ends were cut back, 1 base at V and 9 bases at J, with 15 bases in the middle. The CDR3 DNA reads as TGTGCCAGCAGTTTATTTAGGGACTCGACACGCTACACCTTC. This gives the protein CASSLFRDSTRYTF.